This T cell receptor beta chain was retrieved from a study of blood T cell repertoires in COVID-19. The wider study: Specimens from acute and convalescent COVID-19 originated in the United States, Italy and Spain. The analysed material was cDNA or gDNA that came from T cells, B-cell-depleted T cells, or PBMCs.

Germline lookup yields CDR1 GTSNPN and CDR2 SVGIG (reference sequence). Trimming took 2 bases from V and 4 from J; bases not matched to a gene: 9. The CDR3 covers 15 residues. Clones were sequenced by immunoSEQ multiplex PCR, and TCRdb holds only the in-frame ones, with some missing. The profile shows some 200,000 clones, roughly 79% of them singletons. The sequenced sample was peripheral blood. The clonotype originates from a human donor with acute or convalescent COVID-19. The donor label of this sample is uncertain. The V and J genes are TRBV30 and TRBJ1-2, with 8 nucleotides matching TRBD1. The CDR3 reads CAWSPTGTGGYGYTF. DNA for the CDR3: TGTGCCTGGAGTCCGACCGGGACAGGAGGCTATGGCTACACCTTC.